The T cell receptor (beta chain) under discussion was sequenced for a study of blood T cell repertoires in COVID-19. Study context: Samples came from the United States, Italy and Spain, spanning acute and convalescent COVID-19. T cells, B-cell-depleted T cells, or PBMCs provided the cDNA or gDNA that served as material.

Profiling relied on immunoSEQ multiplex PCR, and the TCRdb table lists in-frame clones only, not all of them. The table lists approximately 160,000 clones, approximately 90% of them singletons, with about 0.54% in the top ten. Germline lookup yields CDR1 SGHTA and CDR2 FQGTGA. V lost 3 bases and J 8 bases, leaving 11 bases between the germline ends. The CDR3 is 13 amino acids. The sample was peripheral blood. The genes are TRBV7-3 and TRBJ2-1; tentatively, D is TRBD1 (5 bases). This receptor was identified in a man in his forties or fifties with acute or convalescent COVID-19. CDR3 DNA sequence: TGTGCCAGCAGCTTGAGCAGGGAAGATGAGCAGTTCTTC. This sequence encodes CASSLSREDEQFF.